This section outlines one T cell receptor (beta chain) sequence together with its context. The sample belongs to a study of siplizumab effects on memory and regulatory T cells. Data came from immunoSEQ multiplex PCR; TCRdb stores just in-frame clones and leaves some out. Counted here are roughly 25,000 clones, roughly 84% occurring once; the ten biggest clones make up about 22%. Sequencing was carried out using memory CD4+ T cells sorted from blood. The TCR was taken from a human donor in good health.

CDR3 DNA: TGTGCCAGCAGTCAAGCAAGGGGCTACACCTTC. Its translation is CASSQARGYTF. This sequence joins TRBV6-5 and TRBJ1-2; no reliable D call. Germline loops: CDR1 MNHEY, CDR2 SVGAGI. CDR3 length: 11 residues. Trimming took off 5 bases at V and 8 bases at J, with 9 bases between the two ends.